Listed here are 17 T cell receptor beta chains from one sample, sequenced in a study of blood T cell repertoires in COVID-19. This table comes from immunoSEQ multiplex PCR, and its TCRdb copy is limited to in-frame clones, with some not included. The repertoire consists of 220,000 or so clones, with around 83% occurring once and the leading ten covering 1.3%. Sequenced input: PBMCs or T cells enriched from blood (not recorded which). The source of these receptors is a middle-aged woman with acute COVID-19.

The chain employs TRBV9 and TRBJ1-1; TRBD1 agrees at 10 bases. CDR3 length: 16 residues. Losses at the gene ends were 3 bases for V and 2 bases for J; bases not matched to a gene: 7. Germline loops: CDR1 SGDLS, CDR2 YYNGEE. CDR3: CASSGDRGFGNTEAFF. The CDR3 DNA follows: TGTGCCAGCAGCGGGGACAGGGGCTTTGGAAACACTGAAGCTTTCTTT. Together with reference TRBV9 and TRBJ1-1, the CDR3 gives the full variable domain: DSGVTQTPKHLITATGQRVTLRCSPRSGDLSVYWYQQSLDQGLQFLIQYYNGEERAKGNILERFSAQQFPDLHSELNLSSLELGDSALYFCASSGDRGFGNTEAFFGQGTRLTVV.

The CDR3 DNA reads as TGTGCCAGCAGCGCGGACAGGGTTGAATTTTCACCCCTCCACTTT. It is translated as CASSADRVEFSPLHF. The rearrangement joins TRBV5-4 to TRBJ1-6, with TRBD1 identical over 8 bases. The CDR3 is 15 amino acids. Germline values: CDR1 SGHNT, CDR2 YYREEE (reference sequence). The J segment lost 9 bases and the V segment lost 4 bases, leaving 9 bases of the junction unmatched.

Worth noting for this clone: An end of the junction differs from the germline gene, which may be a read error. The chain links TRBV5-1 to TRBJ2-2, with D hard to call. Germline V gene data show CDR1 as SGHRS and CDR2 as YFSETQ. This CDR3 region has 14 residues. CDR3 protein: CASRLVVSGGELFF. The CDR3 region has the DNA TGCGCCAGCAGATTGGTGGTTTCGGGCGGGGAGCTGTTTTTT.

The gene calls are TRBV3-1 (or the pseudogene TRBV3-2) and TRBJ1-1; D possibly corresponds to TRBD1 (5 bases). This CDR3 is built from 15 residues. Deletions cut 1 base from V and 2 bases from J, with 11 bases between. In germline, CDR1 is LGHDT, CDR2 YNNKEL (reference sequence). CDR3 coding DNA: TGTGCCAGCAGCCAAGTAGGGCAGGGAAACACTGAAGCTTTCTTT. It yields the protein CASSQVGQGNTEAFF.

The chain is built from TRBV19 and TRBJ2-1, with D possibly being TRBD2 (6 bases). Germline V gene lookup returns CDR1 LNHDA and CDR2 SQIVND (reference sequence). This CDR3 comprises 15 residues. V lost 5 bases and J lost 2, with 13 bases in between. The CDR3 nucleotides are TGTGCCAGTAGTCAGGGACTCCCGACCTACAATGAGCAGTTCTTC. Protein product: CASSQGLPTYNEQFF.

Only a few counts were recorded for this clone. The chain links TRBV7-2 to TRBJ1-2; D gene uncertain. Per germline, CDR1 SGHTA and CDR2 FQGNSA. CDR3 size: 14 residues. V was pared by 1 base and J by 3 bases, with 9 bases between. The CDR3 protein is CASSLEVRDYGYTF. The DNA for the CDR3 is TGTGCCAGCAGCTTAGAGGTTCGGGACTATGGCTACACCTTC.

The chain recombines TRBV12-3 or TRBV12-4 with TRBJ2-5, with 9 bases matching TRBD2. The V segment lost 9 bases and the J segment 4 bases; nucleotides outside the gene matches: 6. CDR3 length: 13 amino acids. This chain's CDR3 is CASSGSPRETQYF. The CDR3 coding sequence is TGTGCCAGTAGCGGGAGCCCGCGAGAGACCCAGTACTTC.

The V and J genes are TRBV28 and TRBJ1-5, with 8 bases fitting TRBD1. The CDR3 has 17 amino acids. Trimming removed 6 bases from V and 6 bases from J; junction bases left unmatched: 16. The V gene's germline CDR1 is MDHEN and CDR2 SYDVKM. The CDR3 reads CASSARRTGIISQPQHF. Here the CDR3 DNA reads TGTGCCAGCAGCGCCCGCCGGACAGGGATAATTAGTCAGCCCCAGCATTTT.

J is TRBJ1-2 and V is TRBV12-5; D not certain. Germline V gene data show CDR1 as LGHNT and CDR2 as FRNRAP. This CDR3 is built from 12 residues. Deletions cut 1 base from V and 9 bases from J, with 9 bases between. This chain's CDR3 is CASGLDTMRYTF. The CDR3 region has the DNA TGTGCTAGTGGTTTGGACACTATGCGCTACACCTTC.

V and J are TRBV13 and TRBJ2-7; 12 bases align to TRBD2. The CDR3 extends over 15 amino acids. From germline, CDR1 is PRHDT and CDR2 FYEKMQ (reference sequence). Unmatched junction bases numbered 9, after V lost 5 bases and J lost 7 bases. CDR3 DNA sequence: TGTGCCAGCAGCACGGGACTAGCGGGTGCGGGGGAGCAGTACTTC. It specifies CASSTGLAGAGEQYF.

This clone appeared a few times. The chain employs TRBV6-5 and TRBJ1-4, with a weak D call TRBD1 (6 bases). Germline assignment: CDR1 MNHEY and CDR2 SVGAGI. There are 14 residues in the CDR3. V was cut by 7 bases and J by 4 bases, with 13 bases left in between. The CDR3 is CASMGAGGNEKLFF. As DNA, the CDR3 is TGTGCCAGCATGGGGGCAGGCGGTAATGAAAAACTGTTTTTT.

The rearrangement joins TRBV7-8 to TRBJ2-1; 12 bases fit TRBD2. The CDR3 has 22 residues. The V and J ends lost 1 base and 1 base, in that order; junction bases with no gene match: 17. From germline, CDR1 is SGHVS and CDR2 FQNEAQ. The CDR3 protein is CASSLVYTASGGEGWSYNEQFF. The CDR3 nucleotides are TGTGCCAGCAGCTTAGTATATACGGCTAGCGGGGGGGAAGGGTGGTCCTACAATGAGCAGTTCTTC.

The chain links TRBV4-2 to TRBJ2-5; TRBD2 aligns across 7 bases. Germline V gene sequence: CDR1 LGHNA, CDR2 YNFKEQ. The CDR3 has 16 residues. The junction had 6 bases not matched to a gene; V was cut back by 0 bases and J by 2 bases. As DNA, the CDR3 is TGTGCCAGCAGCCAAGATCTCCCAGCGGGGCAAGAGACCCAGTACTTC. This gives the protein CASSQDLPAGQETQYF.

V gene TRBV3-1 (or the pseudogene TRBV3-2) combines with J gene TRBJ2-5; 7 nucleotides line up with TRBD2. The CDR3 extends over 13 amino acids. After removal of 6 bases from V and 5 bases from J, the junction contained 6 bases not matched to a gene. Germline V gives CDR1 LGHDT, CDR2 YNNKEL (reference sequence). In DNA form, the CDR3 reads TGTGCCAGCAGGCTAACTAGCGAGGAGACCCAGTACTTC. Its protein is CASRLTSEETQYF.

V is TRBV19 and J is TRBJ1-5; a weak D match, TRBD1 (5 bases). The germline V and J ends were trimmed by 5 bases and 4 bases, with 12 bases remaining between them. The CDR3 covers 14 residues. Germline CDR1 is LNHDA and CDR2 is SQIVND (reference sequence). In DNA, the CDR3 is TGTGCCAGTAGTCCCAGGGCCAGAAATCAGCCCCAGCATTTT. Translation gives CASSPRARNQPQHF. Together with reference TRBV19 and TRBJ1-5, the CDR3 gives the full variable domain: DGGITQSPKYLFRKEGQNVTLSCEQNLNHDAMYWYRQDPGQGLRLIYYSQIVNDFQKGDIAEGYSVSREKKESFPLTVTSAQKNPTAFYLCASSPRARNQPQHFGDGTRLSIL.

The chain recombines TRBV27 with TRBJ2-7; 8 positions match TRBD1. This CDR3 contains 14 residues. Germline trimming cut 3 bases from V and 5 bases from J; bases unmatched to any gene: 6. CDR1 and CDR2 (germline): MNHEY, SMNVEV (reference sequence). The CDR3 DNA sequence: TGTGCCAGCAGTTTGCAGGGGGCGTATCACGAGCAGTACTTC. Translated: CASSLQGAYHEQYF.

The J gene is TRBJ2-1, the V gene TRBV24-1, with D unresolved. This CDR3 is 14 amino acids long. The germline V gene has CDR1 KGHDR and CDR2 SFDVKD. Deletions cut 3 bases from V and 8 bases from J, with 13 bases between. In DNA form, the CDR3 reads TGTGCCACCAGTGATGGTCTACGTCTCGATGAGCAGTTCTTC. This encodes CATSDGLRLDEQFF.